What follows is one T cell receptor (beta chain) and its context. What it recognizes is unknown. This sample stems from a study of multiple sclerosis patients with progressive multifocal leukoencephalopathy. The study's findings and limits: In most PML patients, TRB repertoires appeared less diverse by entropy. Preferential TRBV-TRBJ pairings or common gene usage were not detected at PML.

This sample's time point: around 13 months of natalizumab therapy. The control group, sampled over time, had multiple sclerosis, received natalizumab and did not develop PML. All PML patients were female, and all patients had earlier interferon beta. Data came from immunoSEQ multiplex PCR; TCRdb stores just in-frame clones and leaves some out. The sample lists about 25,000 clones; 91% were seen once. Sequenced here: PBMCs, sampled from a patient treated with natalizumab. This receptor was taken from a man younger than 45 with multiple sclerosis.

Here the CDR3 reads CASSHSGGSYEQYF. The CDR3 nucleotides read TGTGCCAGCAGCCATAGCGGGGGCTCCTACGAGCAGTACTTC. This sequence joins TRBV14 and TRBJ2-7; 9 bases fit TRBD2. J was trimmed by 0 bases and V by 3 bases; bases with no gene match: 0. CDR1 is SGHDN and CDR2 is FVKESK in the germline V gene. The CDR3 contains 14 residues.